This passage covers 5 T cell receptor beta chains from one sample sequenced in a study of T cells in localized non-small cell lung cancer. Clones were read by immunoSEQ multiplex PCR, and TCRdb kept only the in-frame ones, dropping some. The data hold approximately 60,000 clones, with 75% to 90% observed a single time. The sample consisted of peripheral blood, taken before any cancer treatment. All receptors derive from a woman between 35 and 75 years old with stage I lung adenocarcinoma.

CDR3 nucleotide sequence: TGTGCCAGCAGCTTGTATGGGGTCGACAATGAGCAGTTCTTC. Encoded protein: CASSLYGVDNEQFF. The chain uses TRBV5-4 and TRBJ2-1; unclear D gene. CDR3 length: 14 residues. With 1 base removed from V and 5 bases from J, the gap between germline ends came to 10 bases. Looked up from germline, CDR1 is SGHNT and CDR2 is YYREEE (reference sequence).

This clone showed up just once. Other DNA sequences in the sample encode the same CDR3. The chain is built from TRBV6-5 and TRBJ2-7; TRBD2 aligns across 9 bases. V was pared by 0 bases and J by 0 bases, with 0 bases of the junction left unmatched. CDR3 size: 15 residues. Germline V gene lookup returns CDR1 MNHEY and CDR2 SVGAGI. The CDR3 DNA follows: TGTGCCAGCAGTTACTCTAGCGGGAGCTCCTACGAGCAGTACTTC. Encoded protein: CASSYSSGSSYEQYF.

This chain uses TRBV25-1 with TRBJ2-3; D is ambiguous. The germline V gene has CDR1 MGHDK and CDR2 SYGVNS. The CDR3 contains 12 residues. V lost 6 bases and J lost 4, with 8 bases in between. In DNA form, the CDR3 reads TGTGCCAGCAGAGGACGGGCAGATACGCAGTATTTT. Its translation is CASRGRADTQYF.

V is TRBV30 and J is TRBJ2-6, with 8 bases matching TRBD1. Germline CDR1 reads GTSNPN; CDR2 reads SVGIG (reference sequence). J gave up 0 bases and V 5 bases, and 6 bases lay outside the gene matches. This CDR3 comprises 16 residues. The CDR3 DNA sequence: TGTGCCTGGGGGACAGGAACCTCCTCTGGGGCCAACGTCCTGACTTTC. Translation gives CAWGTGTSSGANVLTF. Full variable domain (rest looked up from reference TRBV30 and TRBJ2-6): SQTIHQWPATLVQPVGSPLSLECTVEGTSNPNLYWYRQAAGRGLQLLFYSVGIGQISSEVPQNLSASRPQDRQFILSSKKLLLSDSGFYLCAWGTGTSSGANVLTFGAGSRLTVL.

V gene TRBV29-1 combines with J gene TRBJ2-3, with a possible D match to TRBD1 (5 bases). Germline V gene sequence: CDR1 SQVTM, CDR2 ANQGSEA. The CDR3 runs 19 residues. V was clipped by 2 bases and J by 5 bases, with 29 bases between them. The CDR3 is CSVENPRFPTVYGQDTQYF. CDR3 nucleotides: TGCAGCGTTGAAAACCCGAGATTTCCGACAGTCTACGGACAAGATACGCAGTATTTT.